This section outlines one TCR beta chain sequence together with its context. Using immunoSEQ multiplex PCR, the repertoire was profiled, and TCRdb retains in-frame clones only, with some absent. The sample contains under 2.5 million clones, 80% to 95% of which appear only once. This sample is drawn from a study of shared clonotypes between healthy human individuals. The CDR3 has 18 amino acids. CDR1 and CDR2 (germline): SQVTM, ANQGSEA. V dropped 6 bases and J dropped 7; count of bases not matched to a gene: 22. V gene TRBV29-1 combines with J gene TRBJ2-7, with 12 bases fitting TRBD2. The sequencing input was naive CD4+ T cells from PBMCs. The sample's subset: CD45RA+ positively selected. This clonotype was sampled from a man between 18 and 29 years old in good health. Some clones in this sample may be carry-over from other donors' samples. The CDR3, as DNA: TGCAGCGTAGCTCCCGGACTAGCGGGACGAGTGGGACGATGGGAGCAGTACTTC. The encoded protein is CSVAPGLAGRVGRWEQYF.